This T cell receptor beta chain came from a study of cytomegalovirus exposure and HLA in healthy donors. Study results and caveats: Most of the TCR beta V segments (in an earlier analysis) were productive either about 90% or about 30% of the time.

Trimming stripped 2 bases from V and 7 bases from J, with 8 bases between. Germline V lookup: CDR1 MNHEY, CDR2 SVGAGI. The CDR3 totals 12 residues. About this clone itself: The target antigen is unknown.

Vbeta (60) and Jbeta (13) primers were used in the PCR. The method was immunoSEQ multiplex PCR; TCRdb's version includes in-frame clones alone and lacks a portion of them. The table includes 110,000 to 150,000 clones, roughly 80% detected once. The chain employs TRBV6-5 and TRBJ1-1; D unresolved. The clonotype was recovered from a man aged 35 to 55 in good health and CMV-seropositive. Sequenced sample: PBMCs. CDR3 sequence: CASSYRGLEAFF. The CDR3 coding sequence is TGTGCCAGCAGTTACCGAGGGCTTGAAGCTTTCTTT.